These 19 T cell receptor beta chains share one sample of origin, sequenced in a study of regulatory T cells in long-lasting Graves disease. Through Arm-PCR of CDR3 regions and iRepertoire HTBI primers, TCR beta libraries were built. Using its own MiXCR run on the multiplex PCR reads, TCRdb lists one record per CDR3 protein. The sample records about 400,000 distinct CDR3 sequences, around 15% being singletons. The time point is: newly diagnosed GD, antithyroid drugs for less than 3 months. RNA isolated from PBMCs was used to make the TCR library. This sample was also put to use in a study of T cells in Graves' hyperthyroidism and ophthalmopathy.

The sample in question was peripheral blood mononuclear cells (PBMCs), obtained at new diagnosis, from a patient treated with antithyroid drugs. The receptor set was obtained from a woman younger than 35 with Graves disease.

This clonotype was seen more than once but under ten times. The gene calls are TRBV11-2 and TRBJ2-7; 8 bases match TRBD1. The J segment lost 2 bases and the V segment lost 4 bases, leaving 7 bases of the junction unmatched. The CDR3 extends over 15 amino acids. Germline CDR1 and CDR2: SGHAT and FQNNGV. The CDR3 sequence is CASSSGTGTPYEQYF. The CDR3 coding sequence is TGTGCCAGCAGCTCAGGGACAGGTACTCCCTACGAGCAGTACTTC.

Ten or more counts support this clonotype. The CDR3 loop is CASSPGQRVTSTDTQYF. The CDR3 region has the DNA TGTGCCAGCAGCCCGGGACAGAGAGTAACTAGCACAGATACGCAGTATTTT. V is TRBV11-1 and J is TRBJ2-3, with 7 bases aligning to TRBD1. J gave up 0 bases and V 5 bases, and 11 bases lay outside the gene matches. CDR1 and CDR2 (germline): SGHAT, FQDESV (reference sequence). The CDR3 covers 17 residues.

As to this clonotype: Given a much more abundant clone one base away, this may be a read error. In DNA form, the CDR3 reads TGTGCCAGCAGTTTCGGAGGGACGGACACCGGGGAGCTGTTTTTT. It yields the protein CASSFGGTDTGELFF. This chain links TRBV12-3 or TRBV12-4 with TRBJ2-2, with D perhaps TRBD2 (6 bases). V was pared by 3 bases and J by 3 bases, with 11 bases between. This CDR3 comprises 15 residues.

In this sample, this clonotype turned up many times. Here the CDR3 reads CASSVGPGVGGYTF. The CDR3 bases are TGCGCCAGCAGCGTCGGACCGGGAGTAGGTGGCTACACCTTC. The chain couples TRBV5-1 to TRBJ1-2; no clear D. The V end lost 4 bases, the J end lost 7 bases, and 17 bases lay between the germline ends. The CDR3 is 14 residues long. Looked up from germline, CDR1 is SGHRS and CDR2 is YFSETQ. The complete variable domain, with remaining parts taken from reference TRBV5-1 and TRBJ1-2, reads KAGVTQTPRYLIKTRGQQVTLSCSPISGHRSVSWYQQTPGQGLQFLFEYFSETQRNKGNFPGRFSGRQFSNSRSEMNVSTLELGDSALYLCASSVGPGVGGYTFGSGTRLTVV.

The V gene is TRBV5-4, the J gene TRBJ1-6, with D tentatively TRBD1 (5 bases). The V end lost 1 base, the J end lost 3 bases, and 11 bases lay between the germline ends. This CDR3 has 16 residues. CDR1 and CDR2 from the germline V gene are SGHNT and YYREEE (reference sequence). The CDR3 is CASSLSAGYYNSPLHF. The CDR3 bases are TGTGCCAGCAGCTTGTCGGCAGGGTACTATAATTCACCCCTCCACTTT.

This clonotype was counted many times. V is TRBV10-1 and J is TRBJ2-2; D may be TRBD1 (6 bases). The germline V gene has CDR1 WNHNN and CDR2 SYGVQD (reference sequence). There are 14 residues in the CDR3. Trimming removed 8 bases at V and 4 bases at J, with 14 bases between. The chain's CDR3 is CASSKGGVTGELFF. In DNA, the CDR3 is TGCGCCAGCTCAAAAGGGGGTGTCACCGGGGAGCTGTTTTTT.

The chain employs TRBV14 and TRBJ1-5; D is ambiguous. Germline CDR1 reads SGHDN; CDR2 reads FVKESK. Trimming removed 2 bases from V and 4 bases from J, with 6 bases in between. The CDR3 contains 13 residues. Written as DNA, the CDR3 is TGTGCCAGCAGCCAATCTCTTAATCAGCCCCAGCATTTT. Its protein product is CASSQSLNQPQHF.

The sample holds many counts of this clonotype. The rearrangement links TRBV7-3 to TRBJ2-2, with 7 bases fitting TRBD2. With V trimmed by 7 bases and J by 5 bases, 7 bases remained unmatched. CDR3 size: 14 residues. Germline loops: CDR1 SGHTA, CDR2 FQGTGA. The CDR3 sequence: CASNPGGRTGELFF. The CDR3 coding sequence is TGTGCCAGCAACCCCGGGGGGAGGACCGGGGAGCTGTTTTTT.

This clonotype was seen repeatedly, ten times or more. The chain combines TRBV12-3 or TRBV12-4 with TRBJ1-1; TRBD1 agrees at 7 bases. The CDR3 length is 16 residues. V was pared by 0 bases and J by 2 bases, with 6 bases of the junction left unmatched. Written as DNA, the CDR3 is TGTGCCAGCAGTTTAGCCGGGGACAGTCAAAACACTGAAGCTTTCTTT. As protein: CASSLAGDSQNTEAFF.

This clonotype was seen ten or more times. The chain has TRBV28 and TRBJ1-5; 10 bases line up with TRBD1. The junction had 11 bases not matched to a gene; V was cut back by 7 bases and J by 2 bases. CDR1 and CDR2 (germline): MDHEN, SYDVKM. The CDR3 is 17 residues long. CDR3 residues: CASIVTGGSGGNQPQHF. CDR3 coding DNA: TGTGCCAGCATCGTGACAGGGGGCTCTGGTGGCAATCAGCCCCAGCATTTT.

This clonotype has a handful of counts. The rearrangement links TRBV6-1 to TRBJ1-5, with a possible D match to TRBD1 (5 bases). Germline V gives CDR1 MNHNS, CDR2 SASEGT. This CDR3 contains 14 residues. V lost 7 bases and J 1 base, leaving 11 bases between the germline ends. CDR3 sequence: CASTEQESNQPQHF. The CDR3, as DNA: TGTGCCAGCACAGAACAGGAGAGCAATCAGCCCCAGCATTTT.

The sample holds a few counts of this clonotype. This chain joins TRBV20-1 and TRBJ1-3; tentative D call: TRBD1 (5 bases). V dropped 1 base and J dropped 4 bases, with 5 bases sitting between them. Germline V gene data show CDR1 as DFQATT and CDR2 as SNEGSKA (reference sequence). The CDR3 length is 12 residues. CDR3: CSARGGGNTIYF. CDR3 bases: TGCAGTGCTAGAGGGGGGGGAAACACCATATATTTT.

Sample share makes this clonotype medium-sized. V gene TRBV16 combines with J gene TRBJ2-1; 10 nucleotides align to TRBD2. V shed 7 bases and J 5 bases; nucleotides not matched to a gene: 8. CDR1 and CDR2 (germline): KGHSY, FQNENV. CDR3 length: 15 residues. Here the CDR3 reads CASTPAGGRDNEQFF. Written as DNA, the CDR3 is TGTGCCAGCACCCCAGCGGGAGGGAGGGACAATGAGCAGTTCTTC.

The V call is TRBV5-1, the J call TRBJ2-3; no clear D. The germline V gene has CDR1 SGHRS and CDR2 YFSETQ. The germline V and J ends were trimmed by 0 bases and 3 bases, with 11 bases remaining between them. CDR3 size: 15 residues. CDR3 coding DNA: TGCGCCAGCAGCTTGGTCAGGAGAGTGACAGATACGCAGTATTTT. It codes for CASSLVRRVTDTQYF.

J is TRBJ2-2 and V is TRBV4-1; D is possibly TRBD1 (6 bases). The CDR3 totals 16 residues. Looked up from germline, CDR1 is MGHRA and CDR2 is YSYEKL. The V end was cut by 1 base, the J end by 0 bases, with 9 bases between. The CDR3 nucleotides read TGCGCCAGCAGCCAAGCGGGACAAGCGAACACCGGGGAGCTGTTTTTT. The encoded protein is CASSQAGQANTGELFF.

This clonotype was recorded at least ten times. V is TRBV30 and J is TRBJ2-1; TRBD2 aligns across 14 bases. The V segment lost 5 bases and the J segment 6 bases; nucleotides outside the gene matches: 6. Germline CDR1 and CDR2: GTSNPN and SVGIG (reference sequence). CDR3 length equals 15 residues. CDR3 protein: CAWAGLAGGGNEQFF. DNA of the CDR3: TGTGCCTGGGCTGGACTAGCGGGGGGAGGCAATGAGCAGTTCTTC.

This clonotype showed up just a few times. The chain uses TRBV4-1 and TRBJ2-2, with D uncertain. Trimming removed 4 bases from V and 5 bases from J, with 14 bases in between. Germline V gene lookup returns CDR1 MGHRA and CDR2 YSYEKL. The CDR3 length is 15 residues. The CDR3 protein is CASSPPPGVTGELFF. In DNA form, the CDR3 reads TGCGCCAGCAGCCCCCCCCCTGGGGTGACCGGGGAGCTGTTTTTT.

This clonotype showed up many times. The J gene is TRBJ1-1, the V gene TRBV20-1, with 8 bases lining up with TRBD1. Germline CDR1 is DFQATT and CDR2 is SNEGSKA (reference sequence). This CDR3 region has 14 residues. The ends lost 5 bases at V and 4 bases at J; junction bases unmatched: 9. In DNA, the CDR3 is TGCAGTGCTCAAGCAGGGGGCCGGATCACTGAAGCTTTCTTT. This gives the protein CSAQAGGRITEAFF.

The sample holds many counts of this clonotype. This chain joins TRBV6-1 and TRBJ1-1, with D possibly TRBD1 on 5 matching bases. The CDR3 extends over 15 amino acids. The ends were cut back, 3 bases at V and 1 base at J, with 12 bases in the middle. CDR1 is MNHNS, CDR2 SASEGT, per germline. This CDR3 reads CASSDPGRPNTEAFF. The CDR3 DNA reads as TGTGCCAGCAGTGACCCGGGACGGCCGAACACTGAAGCTTTCTTT.